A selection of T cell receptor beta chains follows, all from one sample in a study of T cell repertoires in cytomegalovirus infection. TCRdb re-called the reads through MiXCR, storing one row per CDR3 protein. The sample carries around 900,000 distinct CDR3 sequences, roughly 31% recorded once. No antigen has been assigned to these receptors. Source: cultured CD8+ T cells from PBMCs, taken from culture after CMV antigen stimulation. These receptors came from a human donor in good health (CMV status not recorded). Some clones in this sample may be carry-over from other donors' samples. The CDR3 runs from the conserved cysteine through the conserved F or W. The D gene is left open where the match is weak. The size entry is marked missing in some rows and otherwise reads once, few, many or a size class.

CASSAPGEEAFF,TGTGCCAGCAGTGCTCCGGGAGAGGAAGCTTTCTTT,.,.,TRBV27,TRBJ1-1
CASSLSWAYYTNTEAFF,TGTGCCAGCAGCCTTTCGTGGGCTTATTATACCAACACTGAAGCTTTCTTT,many,.,TRBV7-2,TRBJ1-1
CASSPGGWGTGELFF,TGTGCCAGCAGCCCAGGGGGCTGGGGCACCGGGGAGCTGTTTTTT,many,TRBD1,TRBV7-3,TRBJ2-2
CSVERVPGTGGETQYF,TGCAGCGTTGAAAGGGTGCCCGGGACAGGGGGAGAGACCCAGTACTTC,.,TRBD1,TRBV29-1,TRBJ2-5
CASSYYYSSSGTNVLTF,TGTGCCAGCAGTTATTATTACAGCAGCTCTGGGACCAACGTCCTGACTTTC,.,.,TRBV6-5,TRBJ2-6
CASRPRGTRETQYF,TGTGCCAGCCGCCCAAGGGGGACCCGGGAGACCCAGTACTTC,few,.,TRBV27,TRBJ2-5
CSANQYTDTQYF,TGCAGTGCTAACCAATATACAGATACGCAGTATTTT,once,.,TRBV20-1,TRBJ2-3
CASSLFLAGDTGELFF,TGTGCCAGCAGTTTATTTCTAGCGGGGGACACCGGGGAGCTGTTTTTT,.,TRBD2,TRBV27,TRBJ2-2
CASSGPGQGADEQFF,TGTGCCAGCAGCGGCCCGGGACAGGGGGCCGATGAGCAGTTCTTC,few,TRBD1,TRBV7-3,TRBJ2-1
CASSLSPGAGSNQPQHF,TGCGCCAGCAGCTTGTCCCCAGGGGCGGGTAGCAATCAGCCCCAGCATTTT,few,.,TRBV5-1,TRBJ1-5
CASSSRPGQGYTEAFF,TGTGCCAGCAGCTCCCGTCCGGGACAGGGGTACACTGAAGCTTTCTTT,.,TRBD1,TRBV11-2,TRBJ1-1
CATSRVGDRTNTEAFF,TGTGCCACCAGCAGAGTCGGGGACAGGACGAACACTGAAGCTTTCTTT,.,TRBD1,TRBV15,TRBJ1-1
CASSPRPISTDTQYF,TGTGCCAGCAGCCCCAGACCAATCAGCACAGATACGCAGTATTTT,.,.,TRBV5-8,TRBJ2-3
CASSRQGSANEKLFF,TGTGCCAGCAGTCGTCAGGGTTCGGCTAATGAAAAACTGTTTTTT,.,.,TRBV12-3/TRBV12-4,TRBJ1-4
CAISRGQATDTQYF,TGTGCCATCAGTCGGGGACAGGCCACAGATACGCAGTATTTT,few,TRBD1,TRBV10-3,TRBJ2-3
CASSSRQGGTEAFF,TGTGCCAGCAGCTCAAGACAGGGAGGCACTGAAGCTTTCTTT,many,TRBD1,TRBV7-2,TRBJ1-1
CANNLRGTVASPLHF,TGTGCCAACAATTTACGGGGGACAGTTGCTTCACCCCTCCACTTT,few,TRBD1,TRBV6-6,TRBJ1-6